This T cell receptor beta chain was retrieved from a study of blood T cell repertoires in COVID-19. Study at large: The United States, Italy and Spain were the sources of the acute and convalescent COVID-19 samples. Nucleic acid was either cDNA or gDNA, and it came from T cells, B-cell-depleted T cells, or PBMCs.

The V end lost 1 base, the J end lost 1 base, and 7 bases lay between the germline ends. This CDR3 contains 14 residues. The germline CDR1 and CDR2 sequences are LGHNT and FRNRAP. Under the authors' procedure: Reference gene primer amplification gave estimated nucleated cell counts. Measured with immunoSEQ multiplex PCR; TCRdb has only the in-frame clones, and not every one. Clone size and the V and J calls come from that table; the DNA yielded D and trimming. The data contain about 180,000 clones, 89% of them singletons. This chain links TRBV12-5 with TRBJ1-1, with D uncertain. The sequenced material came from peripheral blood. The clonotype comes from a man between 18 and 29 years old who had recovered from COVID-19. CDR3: CASGLGPWNTEAFF. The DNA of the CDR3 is TGTGCTAGTGGTTTGGGTCCCTGGAACACTGAAGCTTTCTTT. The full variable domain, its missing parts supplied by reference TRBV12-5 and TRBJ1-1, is DARVTQTPRHKVTEMGQEVTMRCQPILGHNTVFWYRQTMMQGLELLAYFRNRAPLDDSGMPKDRFSAEMPDATLATLKIQPSEPRDSAVYFCASGLGPWNTEAFFGQGTRLTVV.